This T cell receptor beta chain is from a study of technical replicates of blood from a few donors. From germline, CDR1 is MGHRA and CDR2 YSYEKL. Germline trimming cut 10 bases from V and 1 base from J; bases unmatched to any gene: 6. This CDR3 is built from 13 residues. Here immunoSEQ multiplex PCR was the method, and the copy in TCRdb shows in-frame clones only, minus some. The data hold 64,000 or so clones, with roughly 96% observed a single time. Specimen: T cells isolated from PBMCs. This TCR was sampled from a human donor in good health. The chain employs TRBV4-1 and TRBJ1-1; the match to TRBD1 covers 7 bases. The CDR3 DNA sequence: TGCGCCACCAGGGGACAGCCGAACACTGAAGCTTTCTTT. Translating it yields CATRGQPNTEAFF.